This TCR beta chain was identified during a study of blood T cell repertoires in COVID-19. Study background: Italy, Spain and the United States were the sources of the convalescent and acute COVID-19 samples. The cDNA or gDNA used as material had been derived from T cells, B-cell-depleted T cells, or PBMCs.

V was clipped by 4 bases and J by 2 bases; unmatched bases: 5. The CDR3 contains 15 residues. The germline gives CDR1 MNHEY, CDR2 SVGAGI. Original analysis: Reference gene primer amplification in the assay estimated nucleated cell counts. Measured with immunoSEQ multiplex PCR; TCRdb has only the in-frame clones, and not every one. The V and J calls and the clone size are those of that table, but D and trimming were determined from the DNA. The data hold around 100,000 clones, with just under 90% observed a single time. The rearrangement uses TRBV6-5 and TRBJ2-7; 10 bases fit TRBD1. The sequence was collected from a woman aged 50 to 65 with acute or convalescent COVID-19. Sequencing was done on a sample of peripheral blood. The CDR3 reads CASSSYGQGAYEQYF. DNA for the CDR3: TGTGCCAGCAGTTCGTATGGACAGGGGGCCTACGAGCAGTACTTC.